This T cell receptor (beta chain) is from a study of beta chain features in type 1 diabetes. In regard to this clone: The antigen is undetermined.

The sequenced template was cDNA made from the entire isolated RNA. Here immunoSEQ multiplex PCR was the method, and the copy in TCRdb shows in-frame clones only, minus some. This table has 140,000 or so clones, about 10% appearing once. Findings and caveats of the study: Any PCR bias toward short templates would affect both groups alike. Patients' naive, central memory and Treg TCRB repertoires seemed closer to one another than those of healthy donors.

Germline V gene sequence: CDR1 SGHKS, CDR2 YYEKEE (reference sequence). CDR3 size: 16 residues. Trimming took off 2 bases at V and 2 bases at J, with 13 bases between the two ends. The chain recombines TRBV5-5 with TRBJ2-2; perhaps TRBD1 as D (5 bases). This receptor was taken from a man younger than 35 in good health. The sequenced material came from central memory CD4+ T cells from blood. The CDR3 sequence is CASSFDFGQNTGELFF. The CDR3 nucleotides are TGTGCCAGCAGCTTCGATTTTGGACAAAACACCGGGGAGCTGTTTTTT. Together with reference TRBV5-5 and TRBJ2-2, the CDR3 gives the full variable domain: DAGVTQSPTHLIKTRGQQVTLRCSPISGHKSVSWYQQVLGQGPQFIFQYYEKEERGRGNFPDRFSARQFPNYSSELNVNALLLGDSALYLCASSFDFGQNTGELFFGEGSRLTVL.